The rows below give T cell receptor beta chains drawn from one sample of a study of CD8 T cells in Susac syndrome. MiXCR, applied by TCRdb to the immunoSEQ multiplex PCR reads, yields one record per CDR3 protein. The sample shows over 95,000 distinct CDR3 sequences, just under 95% of them seen only once. What was sequenced was CD8+ T cells from PBMCs. Source of these receptors: a human donor in good health. CDR3s include the opening cysteine and the closing phenylalanine or tryptophan. A D gene is named only where the DNA matches it firmly. The listing skips clone size in some rows; elsewhere it reads once, few, many or a size class.

clone size	J gene	D gene	V gene	CDR3 DNA	CDR3 protein
-	TRBJ1-4	-	TRBV6-1	TGTGCCAGCAGTGAAGCGGGGATTGCAACTAATGAAAAACTGTTTTTT	CASSEAGIATNEKLFF
-	TRBJ1-2	-	TRBV3-1	TGTGCCAGCAGCCAAGATCCGTACAGGGTGGACTACACCTTC	CASSQDPYRVDYTF
-	TRBJ2-7	-	TRBV5-5	TGTGCCAGCAAGCTTGGAGCCGTCGTCAGAACCTACGAGCAGTACTTC	CASKLGAVVRTYEQYF
once	TRBJ2-5	-	TRBV7-2	TGTGCCAGCAGCTTATTCATCCCCGTGGGGGAGACCCAGTACTTC	CASSLFIPVGETQYF
-	TRBJ2-5	TRBD2	TRBV5-1	TGCGCCAGCAGCTTGGCCGGTAGCGGGATAAAAGAGACCCAGTACTTC	CASSLAGSGIKETQYF
-	TRBJ2-7	-	TRBV21-1	TGTGCCAGCAGCACGCGGGAGGCTAGCGGGAACTTGGAGTACGAGCAGTACTTC	CASSTREASGNLEYEQYF
-	TRBJ1-6	-	TRBV4-3	TGCGCCAGCAGCCAAGAGGCCCGGAGAAGAAATTCACCCCTCCACTTT	CASSQEARRRNSPLHF
-	TRBJ1-2	-	TRBV5-1	TGCGCCAGCAGCTTCGATCGACAGGCTTATGGCTACACCTTC	CASSFDRQAYGYTF
-	TRBJ1-5	TRBD1	TRBV10-3	TGTGCCATCAGTGAGCTCGAGGGGGCCGGTCAGCCCCAGCATTTT	CAISELEGAGQPQHF
-	TRBJ1-6	TRBD1	TRBV7-8	TGTGCCAGCAGCTTAGCGCAAGCCGGGACAGGGGGCGCGTTCAATTCACCCCTCCACTTT	CASSLAQAGTGGAFNSPLHF
-	TRBJ1-2	-	TRBV7-9	TGTGCCAGCAGCTTCGCCGACTTGGGTGGCTACACCTTC	CASSFADLGGYTF
-	TRBJ2-2	-	TRBV7-2	TGTGCCAGTACAGCGAACACCGGGGAGCTGTTTTTT	CASTANTGELFF
-	TRBJ2-1	TRBD1	TRBV7-8	TGTGCCAGCAGCGGGCGAGGACAGGGGCCTGACAATGAGCAGTTCTTC	CASSGRGQGPDNEQFF
-	TRBJ2-1	-	TRBV6-6	TGTGCCAGCAGTCAGCTGGGAGTAGGGTACAATGAGCAGTTCTTC	CASSQLGVGYNEQFF
-	TRBJ2-2	TRBD2	TRBV4-3	TGCGCCAGCAGCCAAGCGACTAGCGCGGTCTCCGGGGAGCTGTTTTTT	CASSQATSAVSGELFF
-	TRBJ2-7	-	TRBV4-1	TGCGCCAGCAGCCAAGGTAACGGGGGTAGGGCCTACGAGCAGTACTTC	CASSQGNGGRAYEQYF
-	TRBJ1-2	-	TRBV28	TGTGCCAGCAGTTCCAGATACGGAGCGGGCCCCACCGTCCCCTATGGCTACACCTTC	CASSSRYGAGPTVPYGYTF
-	TRBJ1-2	-	TRBV29-1	TGCAGCGTGTCGACGGGTGGCTACACCTTC	CSVSTGGYTF
-	TRBJ2-3	TRBD2	TRBV5-1	TGCGCCAGCAGCCTCCAACTAGCGGGAGCGGATACGCAGTATTTT	CASSLQLAGADTQYF
-	TRBJ2-7	-	TRBV12-3/TRBV12-4	TGTGCCAGCAGCTCCGGTGGCGGGCTTCGCTACGAGCAGTACTTC	CASSSGGGLRYEQYF
-	TRBJ2-1	-	TRBV29-1	TGCAGCGCAGAAGCGTACAATGAGCAGTTCTTC	CSAEAYNEQFF
-	TRBJ1-1	-	TRBV5-1	TGCGCCAGCACCAACGAGGGTGGCACTGAAGCTTTCTTT	CASTNEGGTEAFF
-	TRBJ1-6	-	TRBV19	TGTGCCAGTACTTACCAGGGCGATTCACCCCTCCACTTT	CASTYQGDSPLHF